These 31 T cell receptor beta chains were sequenced from one sample in a study of blood T cell repertoires in COVID-19. Sequencing was performed with immunoSEQ multiplex PCR; in TCRdb, only in-frame clones are kept and a portion is missing. The table records 95,000 to 150,000 clones, more than 80% of them present only once. The sample was peripheral blood. The receptors were sampled from a man between 65 and 85 years old with active or convalescent COVID-19.

The chain couples TRBV7-2 to TRBJ1-4; D remains ambiguous. From germline, CDR1 is SGHTA and CDR2 FQGNSA. V was cut by 2 bases and J by 0 bases, with 7 bases left in between. The CDR3 spans 15 residues. The CDR3 bases are TGTGCCAGCAGCTTAAAACAGACAACTAATGAAAAACTGTTTTTT. The encoded protein is CASSLKQTTNEKLFF.

The rearrangement joins TRBV7-9 to TRBJ2-2; perhaps TRBD2 as D (5 bases). Germline loops: CDR1 SEHNR, CDR2 FQNEAQ (reference sequence). Trimming removed 8 bases from V and 2 bases from J, with 15 bases in between. The CDR3 runs to 15 residues. CDR3 DNA sequence: TGTGCCAGCGGACTTGGGTCCGGAAACACCGGGGAGCTGTTTTTT. Amino acid sequence: CASGLGSGNTGELFF.

This clone appeared a single time. V is TRBV4-1 and J is TRBJ1-3; TRBD1 aligns across 8 bases. This CDR3 is built from 16 residues. Germline lookup yields CDR1 MGHRA and CDR2 YSYEKL. V lost 2 bases to trimming and J lost 0 bases; unmatched junction nucleotides: 3. In DNA, the CDR3 is TGCGCCAGCAGCCAACTGGACAGGGTCTCTGGAAACACCATATATTTT. Protein: CASSQLDRVSGNTIYF.

This chain connects TRBV7-9 to TRBJ2-1, with 9 bases lining up with TRBD1. The V gene end was trimmed by 0 bases and the J gene end by 1 base; junction bases not matched to a gene: 1. The CDR3 runs 16 residues. Germline V gene data show CDR1 as SEHNR and CDR2 as FQNEAQ (reference sequence). The CDR3 region is CASSLAGTGSYNEQFF. As DNA, the CDR3 is TGTGCCAGCAGCTTAGCCGGGACAGGGTCCTACAATGAGCAGTTCTTC.

This chain links TRBV5-4 with TRBJ1-1, with D perhaps matching TRBD1 (5 bases). V was pared by 4 bases and J by 5 bases, with 12 bases between. The V gene's germline CDR1 is SGHNT and CDR2 YYREEE (reference sequence). The CDR3 loop spans 13 amino acids. Here the CDR3 DNA reads TGTGCCAGCAGCATAAATCAGGGAACTGAAGCTTTCTTT. It translates to CASSINQGTEAFF.

This clone was observed once. V and J are TRBV7-9 and TRBJ1-1; 9 bases line up with TRBD1. CDR1 SEHNR and CDR2 FQNEAQ come from the germline V gene (reference sequence). The CDR3 length is 15 residues. V shed 5 bases and J 6 bases; nucleotides not matched to a gene: 10. The CDR3 region is CASSRMGTGSPEAFF. CDR3 DNA: TGTGCCAGCAGCAGGATGGGGACAGGGTCACCTGAAGCTTTCTTT.

The genes are TRBV11-3 and TRBJ1-1; 7 nucleotides line up with TRBD1. Germline CDR1 and CDR2: SGHNT and YENEEA. This CDR3 spans 12 amino acids. The trim removed 5 bases at V and 7 bases at J, leaving 4 bases unmatched. Written as DNA, the CDR3 is TGTGCCAGCAGCACCCGACAGGGTGAAGCTTTCTTT. Protein sequence: CASSTRQGEAFF.

The J gene is TRBJ2-3, the V gene TRBV2, with TRBD2 matching 7 bases. This CDR3 contains 14 residues. The junction had 4 bases not matched to a gene; V was cut back by 5 bases and J by 2 bases. Germline values: CDR1 SNHLY, CDR2 FYNNEI. The CDR3 DNA sequence: TGTGCCAGCAGTTCCGGGACTACCACAGATACGCAGTATTTT. Its protein is CASSSGTTTDTQYF. The whole variable domain, remainder taken from reference TRBV2 and TRBJ2-3, is EPEVTQTPSHQVTQMGQEVILRCVPISNHLYFYWYRQILGQKVEFLVSFYNNEISEKSEIFDDQFSVERPDGSNFTLKIRSTKLEDSAMYFCASSSGTTTDTQYFGPGTRLTVL.

The rearrangement links TRBV6-1 to TRBJ2-5, with TRBD2 matching 8 bases. CDR3 length: 16 residues. Germline V gives CDR1 MNHNS, CDR2 SASEGT. The J segment lost 2 bases and the V segment lost 1 base, leaving 6 bases of the junction unmatched. The CDR3 here is CASSEGRTSSQETQYF. The CDR3 DNA reads TGTGCCAGCAGTGAAGGGAGGACTAGCTCTCAAGAGACCCAGTACTTC.

This sequence joins TRBV6-1 and TRBJ2-7; no clear D gene. CDR1 is MNHNS, CDR2 SASEGT, per germline. Trimming took off 2 bases at V and 7 bases at J, with 15 bases between the two ends. The CDR3 is 14 residues long. This CDR3 is CASSEPGALGEQYF. The CDR3 DNA reads as TGTGCCAGCAGTGAACCCGGCGCTCTAGGAGAGCAGTACTTC.

The rearrangement joins TRBV6-5 to TRBJ1-2; 10 bases align to TRBD1. V lost 4 bases and J lost 7; bases outside the gene matches: 6. The CDR3 consists of 14 residues. Looked up from germline, CDR1 is MNHEY and CDR2 is SVGAGI. Here the CDR3 DNA reads TGTGCCAGCAGTTCCGCCGGGACAGGGGTTGGCTACACCTTC. Its translation: CASSSAGTGVGYTF.

The genes are TRBV19 and TRBJ2-3; TRBD1 might be the D (6 bases). V lost 2 bases, J lost 7 bases, and 13 bases lay in between. The germline CDR1 and CDR2 sequences are LNHDA and SQIVND (reference sequence). This CDR3 spans 14 amino acids. Written as DNA, the CDR3 is TGTGCCAGTAGTATACAACAGGGACCGAATACGCAGTATTTT. Translated: CASSIQQGPNTQYF.

J is TRBJ2-7 and V is TRBV11-3; 9 nucleotides agree with TRBD1. J lost 2 bases, V lost 1 base, and 0 bases had no gene match. The CDR3 sequence is 14 residues long. Germline V gene data show CDR1 as SGHNT and CDR2 as YENEEA. CDR3 bases: TGTGCCAGCAGCTTAGGGACAGGGGCCTACGAGCAGTACTTC. Residues: CASSLGTGAYEQYF.

The CDR3 region is CASSQARLGGYNEQFF. The CDR3 DNA follows: TGTGCCAGCAGCCAAGCACGACTAGGAGGGTATAATGAGCAGTTCTTC. The chain carries TRBV3-1 (or the pseudogene TRBV3-2) and TRBJ2-1, with D possibly matching TRBD2 (6 bases). V was pared by 1 base and J by 7 bases, with 17 bases between. Germline V CDR1 and CDR2: LGHDT, YNNKEL (reference sequence). The CDR3 consists of 16 residues.

The chain links TRBV6-6 to TRBJ1-2; D remains unclear. Trimming left V 2 bases short and J 8 bases short, with 12 bases between. The CDR3 extends over 13 amino acids. Germline V lookup: CDR1 MNHNY, CDR2 SVGAGI (reference sequence). The chain's CDR3 is CASSYIGDVGYTF. The CDR3 DNA sequence: TGTGCCAGCAGTTACATCGGGGATGTCGGCTACACCTTC.

This clone occurred once. The chain has TRBV5-1 and TRBJ2-2; 9 positions match TRBD2. V lost 0 bases, J lost 7 bases, and 13 bases stayed unmatched. The V gene's germline CDR1 is SGHRS and CDR2 YFSETQ. The CDR3 sequence is 18 residues long. In DNA form, the CDR3 reads TGCGCCAGCAGCTTGGAAGTGGGTAGCGGGAGAACCGGCGGGGAGCTGTTTTTT. It codes for CASSLEVGSGRTGGELFF.

V usage is TRBV18 and J usage is TRBJ2-7; no clear D gene. Germline CDR1 reads KGHSH; CDR2 reads LQKENI. The CDR3 runs 16 residues. Trimming removed 1 base from V and 4 bases from J, with 17 bases in between. The CDR3 nucleotides read TGTGCCAGCTCACCACGGGTAACCCTTAAGGAGTACGAGCAGTACTTC. Protein: CASSPRVTLKEYEQYF.

This chain uses TRBV30 with TRBJ2-7; a weak D match, TRBD1 (6 bases). V was shortened by 8 bases and J by 4 bases, with 18 bases between the two germline ends. Per the germline V gene, CDR1 is GTSNPN and CDR2 is SVGIG (reference sequence). The CDR3 spans 13 residues. This CDR3 is CAGGKGGRYEQYF. The CDR3 DNA reads TGTGCCGGGGGTAAAGGGGGTAGGTACGAGCAGTACTTC.

This chain connects TRBV7-6 to TRBJ2-1; tentatively, D is TRBD2 (6 bases). Germline CDR1 SGHVS, CDR2 FNYEAQ. Trimming took 2 bases from V and 7 from J, leaving 12 bases between them. This CDR3 has 14 amino acids. CDR3 region: CASSLSGLPNEQFF. For the CDR3, the DNA is TGTGCCAGCAGCTTATCGGGACTTCCGAATGAGCAGTTCTTC.

The V gene is TRBV28, the J gene TRBJ1-5, with D perhaps matching TRBD1 (6 bases). The CDR3 length is 15 residues. Germline V gene data show CDR1 as MDHEN and CDR2 as SYDVKM. The V and J ends lost 7 bases and 0 bases respectively, with 13 bases between them. CDR3 DNA: TGTGCCAGCACCCTGACAGGTTATAGCAATCAGCCCCAGCATTTT. As protein: CASTLTGYSNQPQHF.

The rearrangement links TRBV10-3 to TRBJ1-2, with 7 positions matching TRBD1. The CDR3 covers 12 residues. J lost 8 bases, V lost 6 bases, and 6 bases had no gene match. Looked up from germline, CDR1 is ENHRY and CDR2 is SYGVKD. CDR3 sequence reads: CAISRTGEGYTF. CDR3 in DNA: TGTGCCATCAGCCGTACAGGGGAGGGCTACACCTTC.

V gene TRBV20-1 combines with J gene TRBJ2-7; TRBD2 agrees at 13 bases. The CDR3 is 16 amino acids. CDR1 and CDR2 from the germline V gene are DFQATT and SNEGSKA (reference sequence). The ends lost 3 bases at V and 3 bases at J; junction bases unmatched: 8. The CDR3 coding sequence is TGCAGTGCTAGTTGGACTAGCGGGAGAGCTATCTACGAGCAGTACTTC. Translation: CSASWTSGRAIYEQYF.

This chain uses TRBV28 with TRBJ2-6, with a tentative D call TRBD1 (6 bases). The V end was cut by 6 bases, the J end by 4 bases, with 16 bases between. Germline V gene data show CDR1 as MDHEN and CDR2 as SYDVKM. The CDR3 contains 16 residues. CDR3 protein: CASSLYRAPGANVLTF. Written as DNA, the CDR3 is TGTGCCAGCAGCCTATACAGGGCCCCCGGGGCCAACGTCCTGACTTTC. Complete variable domain (other parts from reference TRBV28 and TRBJ2-6): DVKVTQSSRYLVKRTGEKVFLECVQDMDHENMFWYRQDPGLGLRLIYFSYDVKMKEKGDIPEGYSVSREKKERFSLILESASTNQTSMYLCASSLYRAPGANVLTFGAGSRLTVL.

V and J are TRBV4-1 and TRBJ2-3; possible D gene TRBD1, 7 bases. From germline, CDR1 is MGHRA and CDR2 YSYEKL. The CDR3 extends over 17 amino acids. V was clipped by 4 bases and J by 3 bases, with 20 bases between them. For the CDR3, the DNA is TGCGCCAGCAGCCTGAGGTTACAGGGGACTGGAACAGATACGCAGTATTTT. Its protein is CASSLRLQGTGTDTQYF.

V gene TRBV10-3 combines with J gene TRBJ2-1, with 7 bases aligning to TRBD2. Germline CDR1 and CDR2: ENHRY and SYGVKD. The CDR3 covers 17 residues. Germline trimming cut 4 bases from V and 2 bases from J; bases unmatched to any gene: 11. This CDR3 reads CAISGTRSGTAYNEQFF. As DNA, the CDR3 is TGTGCCATCAGTGGAACCCGCAGCGGGACCGCCTACAATGAGCAGTTCTTC.

The chain recombines TRBV19 with TRBJ2-5, with 10 bases identical to TRBD2. The trim removed 5 bases at V and 7 bases at J, leaving 7 bases unmatched. The germline CDR1 and CDR2 sequences are LNHDA and SQIVND (reference sequence). The CDR3 sequence is 14 residues long. The CDR3 DNA reads TGTGCCAGTAGTGCTCTAGCGGGAGAGCGGACCCAGTACTTC. Residues: CASSALAGERTQYF.

The chain recombines TRBV15 with TRBJ2-1; TRBD2 aligns across 7 bases. The CDR3 extends over 16 amino acids. Trimming cost V 1 base and J 1 base; bases outside gene matches: 4. Germline lookup yields CDR1 LNHNV and CDR2 YYDKDF (reference sequence). The CDR3 loop is CATSRGNSGSYNEQFF. The CDR3 bases are TGTGCCACCAGCAGAGGGAATAGCGGGTCCTACAATGAGCAGTTCTTC.

The rearrangement joins TRBV14 to TRBJ1-2; no definite D call. Germline V gene lookup returns CDR1 SGHDN and CDR2 FVKESK. With 6 bases removed from V and 1 base from J, the gap between germline ends came to 12 bases. The CDR3 has 14 residues. The CDR3 here is CASSPIQLNYGYTF. The CDR3 DNA sequence: TGTGCCAGCAGTCCCATACAGCTTAACTATGGCTACACCTTC.

The CDR3, as DNA: TGCGCCAGCAGCCAAGATGCAGGGGGTGCCGGGGCTCAGCCCCAGCATTTT. This codes for CASSQDAGGAGAQPQHF. The chain has TRBV4-1 and TRBJ1-5; 7 nucleotides align to TRBD1. The length of the CDR3 is 17 residues. The ends lost 0 bases at V and 6 bases at J; junction bases unmatched: 11. From germline, CDR1 is MGHRA and CDR2 YSYEKL.

The V gene is TRBV29-1, the J gene TRBJ1-6; TRBD1 matches at 7 bases. Per the germline V gene, CDR1 is SQVTM and CDR2 is ANQGSEA. The V segment lost 7 bases and the J segment 8 bases; nucleotides outside the gene matches: 8. The CDR3 runs to 13 residues. The CDR3 bases are TGCAGCGCCCAAAGGGGGCAGGATTCACCCCTCCACTTT. Translating it yields CSAQRGQDSPLHF.

The V call is TRBV27, the J call TRBJ2-1; D is unclear. Germline values: CDR1 MNHEY, CDR2 SMNVEV (reference sequence). V was pared by 3 bases and J by 8 bases, with 14 bases between. The CDR3 is made up of 14 amino acids. Written as DNA, the CDR3 is TGTGCCAGCAGTTTTGTGAATAGCAGAGATGAGCAGTTCTTC. Encoded protein: CASSFVNSRDEQFF.